The T cell receptor beta chain under discussion was sequenced for a study of vaccination and CD4 T cells after COVID-19. In this sample, this clonotype turned up a few times. The target antigen is unknown. Oncomine TCR Beta short-read sequencing was applied to DNA from cultured CD4+ T cells. Genomic DNA extraction was carried out from cultured CD4+ T cells. TCRdb independently ran MiXCR on the PCR reads; one entry per CDR3 protein. The sample consists of about 15,000 distinct CDR3 sequences, roughly 28% of them appearing once. Treatment indicated: roughly 10-day PBMC culture with coronavirus spike peptide pools or control peptides (ViraFEST assay). The ViraFEST method relied on peptide pools to expand antigen-specific T cells, followed by TCR sequencing. Study observations and caveats: Nearly all convalescent vaccine-specific clones, 304 of 307, recognized only SARS-CoV-2 spike. Only post-vaccination samples contained a median 86.3% of the reactive clones in convalescent patients.

Sequenced sample: cultured CD4+ T cells from blood. This receptor was taken from a human donor with COVID-19.

CDR3 bases: TGTGCCAGCAGTTACTCAGGAGGGGGCAATCAGCCCCAGCATTTT. This translates into CASSYSGGGNQPQHF. The V gene is TRBV6-2 or TRBV6-3, the J gene TRBJ1-5; possibly TRBD1 for D (5 bases). The CDR3 covers 15 residues. V dropped 0 bases and J dropped 2 bases, with 8 bases sitting between them. In germline, CDR1 is MNHEY, CDR2 SVGEGT.